This T cell receptor delta chain was found in a study of γδ T cells in repeated Plasmodium falciparum infection (dated by TCRdb to the early 2020s). Regarding the complete study: The natural-infection arm enrolled Malian children exposed to intense seasonal malaria transmission and compared the Malian children with Australian children matched for age and gender. Several malaria-naive U.S. adults underwent four controlled human malaria infections by bites from P. falciparum NF54-infected Anopheles stephensi mosquitoes over roughly 580 days. Controlled-infection subjects were sampled at baseline, immediately before selected infections, and 21 days after each infection. The study looked at how repeated Plasmodium falciparum infection shapes the human gammadelta T cell repertoire, using both natural infection in Mali and controlled human malaria infection. The gammadelta TCR repertoires from Mali were analysed in two ways: cross-sectionally during periods with no transmission, and longitudinally across episodes of acute febrile malaria. The study at large found these results: Across time and infection, the Vgamma9/Vdelta2+ TCR repertoires showed a highly stable polyclonal makeup, with many TCRgamma sequences overlapping between individuals. Generalizability was limited because the Malian cohort came from a small rural village made up predominantly of one ethnic group. Because the controlled-infection cohort was small, analysis of inter-individual variability in gammadelta T cell responses was limited. Waves of new clonotype selection in Vdelta2-negative, largely Vdelta1+, gammadelta TCR repertoires appeared to be driven by repeated controlled infections. Vdelta2-negative gammadelta TCR repertoires from Malian children appeared more clonally expanded, less diverse and less shared than those of Australian children.

Counted from cysteine to phenylalanine, this CDR3 has 18 amino acids. The sequence is cut down to CDR3 DNA, 54 bases in frame from base 1. CDR1 TVYSNPD and CDR2 GDNSRS were looked up in the germline V gene (reference sequence). The library was obtained by multiplex PCR. Reads for this sample came from an Illumina MiSeq. Every sorted gammadelta T cell sample had both its TCR gamma (TRG) and TCR delta (TRD) chains sequenced. The original methods were these. The repertoire analyses drew on clonotype tree plots, the accumulated frequency of the top 20 clonotypes, and diversity index (DI) and D75 metrics. For TCRdb, the public reads were processed anew by CATT, and duplicate DNA sequences were folded into one row. The V and J calls shown here were made by TCRdb, not taken from the authors' results. Present in this sample are about 51,000 delta-chain clones, approximately 2% of which were seen just once. Approximately 24% of the sample is taken by the ten largest.

This clone appeared many times. The clone's antigen remains unknown. TCRdb records a much larger clone's protein for this DNA, with a difference at residue 14 that likely arises from a read error; the protein given is the translation of the DNA. For bulk TCR repertoire analysis, Vgamma9/Vdelta2+ and Vdelta2-negative gammadelta T cell populations were flow-sorted out of peripheral blood mononuclear cells. This receptor was taken from a pool of human donors (malaria-infected and uninfected, not separated). Sample: gamma-delta T cells from blood. The chain is encoded by TRDV3 joined to TRDJ1, with TRDD3 tentatively as D gene (6 bases match). TCRdb carries no J gene annotation; the J gene was assigned here by matching the DNA with germline. The CDR3 amino acid sequence is: CAFLTTCGGVPYTGKLIF. The nucleotide sequence reads as follows: TGTGCCTTCCTTACTACGTGTGGGGGGGTTCCGTACACCGGTAAACTCATCTTT.